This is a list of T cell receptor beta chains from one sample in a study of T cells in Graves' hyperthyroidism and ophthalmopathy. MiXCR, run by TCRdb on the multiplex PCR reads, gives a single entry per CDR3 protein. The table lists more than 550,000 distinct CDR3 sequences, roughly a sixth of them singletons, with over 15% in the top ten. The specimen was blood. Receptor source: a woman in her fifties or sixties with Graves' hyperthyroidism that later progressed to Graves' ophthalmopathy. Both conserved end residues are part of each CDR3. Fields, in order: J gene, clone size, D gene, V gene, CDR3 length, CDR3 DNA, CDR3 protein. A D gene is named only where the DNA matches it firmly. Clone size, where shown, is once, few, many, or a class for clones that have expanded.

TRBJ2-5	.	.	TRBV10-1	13	TGCGCCAGCAGTGGGCTCCCTCAGGGGTTACAGTACTTC	CASSGLPQGLQYF
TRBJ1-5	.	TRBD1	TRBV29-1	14	TGCAGCGTAGGGACAGGTCAAACTAATCAGCCCCAGCATTTT	CSVGTGQTNQPQHF
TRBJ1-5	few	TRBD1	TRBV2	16	TGTGCCAGCAGTACGGGACAGGATCCAGGCAATCAGCCCCAGCATTTT	CASSTGQDPGNQPQHF
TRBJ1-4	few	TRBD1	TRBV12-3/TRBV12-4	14	TGTGCCAGCAGCCACCCAGGGGGGGATGAAAAACTGTTTTTT	CASSHPGGDEKLFF
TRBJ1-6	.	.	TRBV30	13	TGTGCCTGGACCCCCCGGGATATTTCACCCCTCCACTTT	CAWTPRDISPLHF
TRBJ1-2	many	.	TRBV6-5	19	TGTGCCAGCAGTTACTCGTCGTCTGGGGGGTTCGGGGCTAACTATGGCTACACCTTC	CASSYSSSGGFGANYGYTF
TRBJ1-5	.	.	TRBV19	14	TGTGCCAGTAGTACCCAAAGGGGAGGTCAGCCCCAGCATTTT	CASSTQRGGQPQHF
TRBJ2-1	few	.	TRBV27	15	TGTGCCAGCAGTTCTCTTCTAGCCCTTTCTTATGAGCAGTTCTTC	CASSSLLALSYEQFF
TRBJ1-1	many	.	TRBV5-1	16	TGCGCCAGCAGCTTGGCGGGGGGACTTTCGAACACTGAAGCTTTCTTT	CASSLAGGLSNTEAFF
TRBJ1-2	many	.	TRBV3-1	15	TGTGCCAGCAGCCGGGACCGGCAGGGATACTATGGCTACACCTTC	CASSRDRQGYYGYTF
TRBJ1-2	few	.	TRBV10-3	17	TGTGCCATCAGTGAGTCGAAAAGTGGATCGCTGGGCTATGGCTACACCTTC	CAISESKSGSLGYGYTF
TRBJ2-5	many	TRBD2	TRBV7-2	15	TGTGCCAGCAGCTTACCGGGAGGGGGGGTTGGGACCCAGTACTTC	CASSLPGGGVGTQYF
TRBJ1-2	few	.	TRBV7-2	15	TGTGCCAGCAGCTTAAGGACGGAGTATAACTATGGCTACACCTTC	CASSLRTEYNYGYTF
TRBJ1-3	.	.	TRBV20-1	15	TGCAGTGCTAGATCCGACTCCAAAGGCGGAAACACCATATATTTT	CSARSDSKGGNTIYF
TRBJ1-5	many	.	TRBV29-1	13	TGCAGCGTTGATGCTGGGAACAATCAGCCCCAGCATTTT	CSVDAGNNQPQHF
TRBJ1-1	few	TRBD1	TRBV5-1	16	TGCGCCAGCAGCCGCAACAGGGGTTTAGGAGTCACTGAAGCTTTCTTT	CASSRNRGLGVTEAFF
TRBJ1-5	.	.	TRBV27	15	TGTGCCAGCAGTGAAATCCGGGACAACAATCAGCCCCAGCATTTT	CASSEIRDNNQPQHF
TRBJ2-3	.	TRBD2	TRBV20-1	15	TGCAGTGCTAGAGGACTAGCAGGTTTGCCAGATACGCAGTATTTT	CSARGLAGLPDTQYF
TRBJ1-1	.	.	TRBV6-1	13	TGTGCCAGCAGTATCTTAAGCTACACTGAAGCTTTCTTT	CASSILSYTEAFF
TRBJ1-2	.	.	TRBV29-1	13	TGCAGCGTTGCCCCGACAGATAACTATGGCTACACCTTC	CSVAPTDNYGYTF
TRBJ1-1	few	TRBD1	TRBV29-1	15	TGCAGCGTTGCCCCGGTCCGAGGGGGCACAACTGAAGCTTTCTTT	CSVAPVRGGTTEAFF
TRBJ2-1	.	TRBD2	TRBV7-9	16	TGTGCCAGCAGCTTATTGGCGGGGGGGCCTCTCAATGAGCAGTTCTTC	CASSLLAGGPLNEQFF
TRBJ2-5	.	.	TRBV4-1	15	TGCGCCAGCAGCCAAGACTCTAGTGGTGTCGAGACCCAGTACTTC	CASSQDSSGVETQYF
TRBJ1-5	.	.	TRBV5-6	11	TGTGCCAGCAGCTTATTCCAGCCCCAGCATTTT	CASSLFQPQHF
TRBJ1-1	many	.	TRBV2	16	TGTGCCAGCAGCAGAGTTAGGGCAGGGGATTGGACTGAAGCTTTCTTT	CASSRVRAGDWTEAFF
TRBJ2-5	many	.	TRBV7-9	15	TGTGCCAGCAGCTTAGCCATTGGGTGGGAAGAGACCCAGTACTTC	CASSLAIGWEETQYF
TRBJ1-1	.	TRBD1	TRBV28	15	TGTGCCAGCAGTCCCGGACAGGGGGTAGCACCTGAAGCTTTCTTT	CASSPGQGVAPEAFF
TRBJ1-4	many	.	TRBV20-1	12	TGCAGTGCTTTGCAGTATAATGAAAAACTGTTTTTT	CSALQYNEKLFF
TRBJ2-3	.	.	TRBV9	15	TGTGCCAGCAGCGGGCGGGCAGGAAGCACAGATACGCAGTATTTT	CASSGRAGSTDTQYF
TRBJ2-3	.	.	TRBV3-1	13	TGTGCCCAGAATGGACAACCAACAGATACGCAGTATTTT	CAQNGQPTDTQYF
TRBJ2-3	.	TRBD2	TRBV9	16	TGTGCCAGCAGCCCCAGCGGGGGCCCCCTGGGACATACGCAGTATTTT	CASSPSGGPLGHTQYF
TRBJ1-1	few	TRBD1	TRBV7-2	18	TGTGCCAGCAGCTTAAGGGGGACAGGGGGCCTTGTGAACACTGAAGCTTTCTTT	CASSLRGTGGLVNTEAFF
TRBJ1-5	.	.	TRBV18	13	TGTGCCAGCTCACCACTTCCCCTCCGGCCCCAGCATTTT	CASSPLPLRPQHF
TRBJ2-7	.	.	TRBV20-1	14	TGCAGTGCTAGAGATCTGGGCCCCGCGTACGAGCAGTACTTC	CSARDLGPAYEQYF
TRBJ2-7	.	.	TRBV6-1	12	TGTGCCACGGGGGGACAGTCCTACGAGCAGTACTTC	CATGGQSYEQYF
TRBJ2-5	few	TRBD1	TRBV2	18	TGTGCCAGCAGTGCCCTTTTGGGTTCTCAACAGGGGAGCGAGACCCAGTACTTC	CASSALLGSQQGSETQYF
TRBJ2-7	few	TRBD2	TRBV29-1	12	TGCAGCGTTGAAGGGGGGGGGTACGAGCAGTACTTC	CSVEGGGYEQYF
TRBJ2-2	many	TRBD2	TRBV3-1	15	TGTGCCAGCAGCCACCCCAGCGGGGGGACCGGGGAGCTGTTTTTT	CASSHPSGGTGELFF
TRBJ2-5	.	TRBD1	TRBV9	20	TGTGCCAGCAGCCCTCGTACCGGGACAGGGGCCGGATTCGCCCAAGAGACCCAGTACTTC	CASSPRTGTGAGFAQETQYF
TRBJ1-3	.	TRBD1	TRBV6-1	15	TGTGCCAGCAGTCTTACAGGGGAAAGAGGAAACACCATATATTTT	CASSLTGERGNTIYF
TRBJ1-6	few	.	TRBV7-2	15	TGTGCCAGCAGCTATGACACGGCTGGTGATTCACCCCTCCACTTT	CASSYDTAGDSPLHF
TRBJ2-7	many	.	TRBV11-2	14	TGTGCCAGCAGCTTAAATATGTTTCCGTACGAGCAGTACTTC	CASSLNMFPYEQYF
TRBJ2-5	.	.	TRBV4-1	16	TGCGCCAGCAGCCAAGACCCTAGCGACTTCCGGGAGACCCAGTACTTC	CASSQDPSDFRETQYF
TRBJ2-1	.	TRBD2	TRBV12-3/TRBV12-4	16	TGTGCCAGCAGCCGCGTGACTAGCGGGGGCCACAATGAGCAGTTCTTC	CASSRVTSGGHNEQFF
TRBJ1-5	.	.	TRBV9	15	TGTGCCAGCAGCGCCGGGGACCGCGTCAATCAGCCCCAGCATTTT	CASSAGDRVNQPQHF
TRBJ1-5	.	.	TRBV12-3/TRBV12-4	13	TGTGCCAGCAGTTTGGCCGAAAATCAGCCCCGGCATTTT	CASSLAENQPRHF
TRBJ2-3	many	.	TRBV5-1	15	TGCGCCAGCAGCTCCACGGATAGGAACACAGATACGCAGTATTTT	CASSSTDRNTDTQYF
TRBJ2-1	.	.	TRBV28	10	TGTGCCAGCGGCCACAATGAGCAGTTCTTC	CASGHNEQFF
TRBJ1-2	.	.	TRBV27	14	TGTGCCAGCAGTTCAGGCAGTGAAAACTATGGCTACACCTTC	CASSSGSENYGYTF
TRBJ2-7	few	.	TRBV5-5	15	TGTGCCAGCAGCCCGTCCCCCGGCCCGACCTACGAGCAGTACTTC	CASSPSPGPTYEQYF
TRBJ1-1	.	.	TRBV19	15	TGTGCCAGTAGTATACAGGGGCCTGGTGGGTCTGAAGCTTTCTTT	CASSIQGPGGSEAFF
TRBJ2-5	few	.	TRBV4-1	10	TGCGCCAGCAGCATCCGAGCCCAGTACTTC	CASSIRAQYF
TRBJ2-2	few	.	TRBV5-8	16	TGTGCCAGCAGCCCCCAGAGACTTTCGAACACCGGGGAGCTGTTTTTT	CASSPQRLSNTGELFF
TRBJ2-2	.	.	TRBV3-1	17	TGTGCCAGCAGCCAAGGACGTCTAACAGGGAACACCGGGGAGCTGTTTTTT	CASSQGRLTGNTGELFF
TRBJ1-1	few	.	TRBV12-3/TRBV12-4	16	TGTGCCAGCAGTCGAAACCGGGGGACGGATTACACTGAAGCTTTCTTT	CASSRNRGTDYTEAFF
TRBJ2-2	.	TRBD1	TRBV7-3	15	TGTGCCAGCAGTGCGGGACAGGTGGTATCCGGGGAGCTGTTTTTT	CASSAGQVVSGELFF
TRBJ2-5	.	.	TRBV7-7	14	TGTGCTAGCAGGACCGGCAGTTTGGGGGAGACCCAGTACTTC	CASRTGSLGETQYF
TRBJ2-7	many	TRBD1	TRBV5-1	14	TGCGCCGGCAGCTTACAGGGGGTCACCTACGAGCAGTACTTC	CAGSLQGVTYEQYF
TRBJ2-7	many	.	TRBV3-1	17	TGTGCCAGCAGCCAACTCCCCACTAGCAGGGGGTTCTACGAGCAGTACTTC	CASSQLPTSRGFYEQYF
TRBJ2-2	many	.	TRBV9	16	TGTGCCAGCAGCGTAGTTGGCAGTGGGAACACCGGGGAGCTGTTTTTT	CASSVVGSGNTGELFF